The present T cell receptor beta chain was sequenced within a study of blood T cell repertoires in COVID-19. In the study overall: PBMCs, B-cell-depleted T cells, or T cells were the source of the cDNA or gDNA that made up the material.

In the study's own analysis: Estimated nucleated cell counts came from reference gene primer amplification. The repertoire was sequenced with immunoSEQ multiplex PCR; TCRdb's copy has only in-frame clones and lacks some. That table gives V, J and clone size, and the DNA gave D and trimming. This table holds roughly 90,000 clones, 75% to 90% found once. V shed 2 bases and J shed 2 bases, with 10 bases lying between them. Germline CDR1 is SGHNT and CDR2 is YYREEE (reference sequence). CDR3 size: 15 residues. The chain joins TRBV5-4 to TRBJ2-2, with D possibly being TRBD1 (5 bases). The TCR originated in an elderly woman with active or convalescent COVID-19. Sequenced input: peripheral blood. As DNA, the CDR3 is TGTGCCAGCAGCTTTGGACACTCAAACACCGGGGAGCTGTTTTTT. This codes for CASSFGHSNTGELFF.